This note documents a single T cell receptor beta chain sequence. Antigen specificity is unknown. Assay used: immunoSEQ multiplex PCR; TCRdb lists only in-frame clones, some missing. This repertoire shows approximately 20,000 clones, approximately 84% found once; its top ten account for approximately 13%. These data belong to a study of STAT5B mutations in CD4+ large granular lymphocyte leukemia. Germline V gives CDR1 SGHDT, CDR2 YYEEEE. This CDR3 has 13 residues. Trimming took off 6 bases at V and 3 bases at J, with 13 bases between the two ends. Broader study findings: Main leukemic clonotypes were patient-specific, but about 26% appeared at low frequency elsewhere.

V gene TRBV5-6 combines with J gene TRBJ2-7; either TRBD1 or TRBD2 may fit D (6 bases each). Specimen: CD4+ T cells from blood buffy coats. This sequence originates from a human donor in good health. The CDR3 DNA is TGTGCCAGCAACGCCGGAGGGGGCTACGAGCAGTACTTC. It is translated as CASNAGGGYEQYF.